The T cell receptor (beta chain) described here comes from a study of CD8 T cells in ankylosing spondylitis. This clonotype was counted many times. Antigen unknown. CDR1 is SGHVS, CDR2 FQNEAQ, per germline. The V and J ends lost 5 bases and 5 bases respectively, with 16 bases between them. This CDR3 is built from 14 residues. Library preparation for TCR beta used quantitative 5'-RACE with molecular barcodes. From the 5' RACE reads, TCRdb called clonotypes with MiXCR, one entry per CDR3 protein. Here the sample spans roughly 240,000 distinct CDR3 sequences, 7% to 10% being singletons. Overall study results and limits: A motif of fewer than ten highly homologous TCR beta variants was seen as apparently characteristic of ankylosing spondylitis blood. Past studies reported some motif variants in reactive arthritis synovial fluid and blood. Within matched ankylosing spondylitis synovial fluid, disease-linked clones were reportedly significantly enriched.

Source material: blood, either unsorted or a sorted T cell fraction (not recorded which). This clonotype was obtained from a female donor with ankylosing spondylitis or in good health (not recorded which). J is TRBJ2-7 and V is TRBV7-8; no clear D gene. The CDR3 loop is CASSPPRSANEQYF. CDR3 nucleotide sequence: TGTGCCAGCAGCCCACCCAGAAGCGCGAACGAGCAGTACTTC.